The 29 T cell receptor beta chains listed next were all sequenced from one sample in a study of tumor and adjacent non-tumor tissue in lung cancer. Three rounds of nested PCR, following a modified ARM-PCR protocol, produced the TCRbeta library. TCRdb processed the multiplex PCR reads anew with MiXCR; each CDR3 protein has one entry. Among 60,000 to 85,000 distinct CDR3 sequences listed, 76% were seen once. The template was RNA from unsorted bulk tissue. Distant lung tissue was collected more than 3 cm away from the tumor edge. The sample taken for sequencing was distant non-tumor lung tissue. Receptors were obtained from a man aged 65-85 years with non-small cell lung cancer.

This clonotype was seen more than once but under ten times. Being one base from a much bigger clone, this may be a read error. The chain links TRBV6-5 to TRBJ2-3, with a weak D call TRBD2 (5 bases). Germline values: CDR1 MNHEY, CDR2 SVGAGI. This CDR3 has 15 residues. CDR3 residues: CVSSSLTLGTDTQYF. The CDR3 DNA reads TGTGTCAGCAGTTCCTTAACACTAGGGACAGATACGCAGTATTTT.

As to this clonotype: One end of the junction is discordant with germline, which a read error may explain. The V call is TRBV11-3, the J call TRBJ2-3; D ambiguous. The CDR3 covers 15 residues. The V gene's germline CDR1 is SGHNT and CDR2 YENEEA. In DNA, the CDR3 is TGTACCAGCACCCATAGGGAAGTAAGCACAGATACGCAGTATTTT. It codes for CTSTHREVSTDTQYF.

Regarding this clonotype: One end of the junction is discordant with germline, which a read error may explain. The V and J genes are TRBV12-3 or TRBV12-4 and TRBJ1-5; 7 bases are a match to TRBD1. This CDR3 has 15 amino acids. CDR3 bases: TGTGCCAGCATTTTAGGGGGCGGTGGCAATCAGCCCCAACATTTT. Its protein product is CASILGGGGNQPQHF.

The chain couples TRBV29-1 to TRBJ2-3; D may correspond to TRBD1 or TRBD2 (5 bases each). Germline V gene data show CDR1 as SQVTM and CDR2 as ANQGSEA. The CDR3 has 15 residues. Here the CDR3 DNA reads TGCATCGCTACCCCCGGGAATGGGGCCACAGATACGCAGTATTTT. Its protein product is CIATPGNGATDTQYF.

On this clonotype itself: Compared with germline, one end of the junction differs, possibly owing to a read error. The chain links TRBV11-2 to TRBJ2-3, with 10 bases matching TRBD2. The germline CDR1 and CDR2 sequences are SGHAT and FQNNGV. The CDR3 extends over 14 amino acids. This CDR3 is CASRLVAGGDTQYF. DNA for the CDR3: TGTGCCAGCAGATTAGTAGCGGGAGGAGATACGCAGTATTTC.

The rearrangement links TRBV29-1 to TRBJ1-2; no reliable D call. V was cut by 2 bases and J by 6 bases, with 22 bases left in between. The CDR3 consists of 16 residues. CDR1 SQVTM and CDR2 ANQGSEA come from the germline V gene. This CDR3 reads CSVELYQSSGEDGYTF. The CDR3 coding sequence is TGCAGCGTTGAACTCTATCAATCCTCGGGAGAAGATGGCTACACCTTC.

The V and J genes are TRBV14 and TRBJ2-1; the D gene is possibly TRBD2 (6 bases). The length of the CDR3 is 13 residues. CDR1 is SGHDN and CDR2 is FVKESK in the germline V gene. Deletions cut 4 bases from V and 9 bases from J, with 13 bases between. The CDR3: CASSPNGGTEQFF. The CDR3 bases are TGTGCCAGCAGCCCTAATGGCGGGACTGAGCAGTTCTTC.

As to this clonotype: In this CDR3 the conserved last residue, phenylalanine or tryptophan, is missing, so a read error is likely. The chain combines TRBV29-1 with TRBJ1-4, with no clear D. The CDR3 contains 13 residues. V was shortened by 6 bases and J by 3 bases, with 11 bases between the two germline ends. CDR1 and CDR2 from the germline V gene are SQVTM and ANQGSEA. In nucleotides, the CDR3 is TGCAGCGTGGTGACTGGGTCTAATGAAAAACTGTTTTAT. It is translated as CSVVTGSNEKLFY.

Points on this clonotype: A single base separates this from a much larger clone, so it may be a read error. The chain uses TRBV6-2 or TRBV6-3 and TRBJ2-2; D may be TRBD2 (6 bases). CDR1 and CDR2 (germline): MNHEY, SVGEGT. This CDR3 region has 17 residues. DNA for the CDR3: TGTGTCAGCAGTTACGCGGGAAATGAGGTTCACACCGGGGAGCTGTTTTTT. Protein sequence: CVSSYAGNEVHTGELFF.

Details on this clonotype: An end of the junction does not agree with germline; a read error may underlie this. The chain employs TRBV4-2 and TRBJ1-2; D remains unclear. This CDR3 contains 14 residues. Germline V gene sequence: CDR1 LGHNA, CDR2 YNFKEQ. The CDR3 nucleotides read TGTGCCAGCAGCCAAGATGGTACTAACCATGGCTACACCTTC. Protein product: CASSQDGTNHGYTF.

With regard to this clonotype: This may come from a read error, since a much larger clone is one base off. The genes are TRBV29-1 and TRBJ2-1; 10 bases align to TRBD2. The V gene's germline CDR1 is SQVTM and CDR2 ANQGSEA. The CDR3 contains 15 residues. CDR3 amino acids: CNVDGLAVSMNEQFF. CDR3 bases: TGCAACGTTGACGGACTAGCGGTTAGTATGAATGAGCAGTTCTTC.

This clonotype was counted ten times or more. This sequence joins TRBV6-5 and TRBJ1-2, with 7 bases that match TRBD1. Per the germline V gene, CDR1 is MNHEY and CDR2 is SVGAGI. CDR3 size: 14 residues. Unmatched junction bases numbered 8, after V lost 8 bases and J lost 2 bases. The CDR3 DNA reads TGTGCCAGCCGACCCGGGACAGCGAACTATGGCTACACCTTC. Amino acid sequence: CASRPGTANYGYTF.

In its sample, this clonotype was seen a few times. Mismatch with germline at one junction end may stem from a read error. The V call is TRBV4-1, the J call TRBJ2-7; 11 positions match TRBD2. This CDR3 spans 16 amino acids. CDR1 and CDR2 from the germline V gene are MGHRA and YSYEKL. The CDR3 protein is CTSSQTLAGEGEEQYF. The CDR3 DNA reads TGCACCAGCAGCCAGACACTAGCGGGAGAGGGGGAAGAGCAGTACTTC.

Concerning this clonotype itself: A much larger clone lies a single base off, so this may be a read error. The rearrangement joins TRBV5-6 to TRBJ2-3; possible D gene TRBD2, 5 bases. Trimming stripped 1 base from V and 2 bases from J, with 11 bases between. This CDR3 contains 15 residues. The V gene's germline CDR1 is SGHDT and CDR2 YYEEEE. The CDR3 DNA reads TGTGCCAGCAGCTTGTCAGCGACTACCACAGATACGCAGTATTTT. It encodes CASSLSATTTDTQYF.

This clonotype was found once. The J gene is TRBJ1-2, the V gene TRBV6-1; D gene uncertain. The ends were cut back, 5 bases at V and 6 bases at J, with 13 bases in the middle. Germline V gives CDR1 MNHNS, CDR2 SASEGT. This CDR3 comprises 13 residues. The CDR3 region has the DNA TGTGCCAGCAGTTCCGTGACAAGGGATGGCTACACCTTC. It is translated as CASSSVTRDGYTF.

V is TRBV29-1 and J is TRBJ1-1; D not resolved. Germline V lookup: CDR1 SQVTM, CDR2 ANQGSEA. The CDR3 is 15 residues long. The CDR3 sequence is CNVDNLQAANTEAFF. The DNA for the CDR3 is TGCAACGTCGACAACTTGCAGGCAGCGAACACTGAAGCTTTCTTT.

Turning to this clonotype: The junction departs from the called germline gene at one end, perhaps through a read error. In nucleotides, the CDR3 is TGCAGCGTGGCTGACAAGTTCCAAGAGGCCCAGTATTTC. It translates to CSVADKFQEAQYF. The chain couples TRBV29-1 to TRBJ2-5; D unresolved. The germline V gene encodes CDR1 SQVTM and CDR2 ANQGSEA. The CDR3 is 13 amino acids.

Remarks on this clonotype: A read error may produce the germline difference seen at one junction end. The V call is TRBV11-3, the J call TRBJ2-1, with D possibly called TRBD1 or TRBD2 (5 bases each). Germline V gene lookup returns CDR1 SGHNT and CDR2 YENEEA. There are 15 residues in the CDR3. CDR3: CASSIDMGTYDEQFF. CDR3 DNA: TGTGCCAGCAGCATCGACATGGGGACCTACGATGAGCAATTCTTC.

The CDR3 region has the DNA TGTGCCAGTGGCCGGACAGGGGAGGCCTACGAGCAGTACTTC. Amino acid sequence: CASGRTGEAYEQYF. V and J are TRBV6-5 and TRBJ2-7; TRBD1 agrees at 9 bases. J was trimmed by 2 bases and V by 9 bases; bases with no gene match: 8. The CDR3 contains 14 residues. CDR1 MNHEY and CDR2 SVGAGI come from the germline V gene.

The V gene is TRBV11-3, the J gene TRBJ2-2; a weak D match, TRBD2 (6 bases). The CDR3 is 16 residues long. In germline, CDR1 is SGHNT, CDR2 YENEEA. V gave up 5 bases and J gave up 10 bases, with 23 bases separating them. The CDR3 spells CASSGRAVAGPAELFF. Written as DNA, the CDR3 is TGTGCCAGCAGCGGCCGGGCGGTTGCGGGGCCCGCGGAGCTGTTTTTT.

This clonotype came up once. The junction and the germline gene differ at one end; a read error may be behind it. The gene calls are TRBV6-2 or TRBV6-3 and TRBJ2-3; no clear D. This CDR3 spans 13 amino acids. Germline V lookup: CDR1 MNHEY, CDR2 SVGEGT. CDR3 sequence reads: CVSNYDTTDTQYF. The CDR3 DNA follows: TGTGTCAGCAATTACGACACCACGGATACGCAGTATTTT.

With respect to this clonotype: At one end the junction does not follow the germline gene, possibly because of a read error. In nucleotides, the CDR3 is TGTGCCGGCAGCGTGCTAGCAGGAGTGGTGGAGACCCAGTACTTC. This codes for CAGSVLAGVVETQYF. This sequence joins TRBV12-3 or TRBV12-4 and TRBJ2-5; D possibly corresponds to TRBD2 (5 bases). The CDR3 consists of 15 residues.

Turning to this clonotype: Because it lacks the conserved phenylalanine or tryptophan at the end, this CDR3 is likely a read error. The rearrangement joins TRBV29-1 to TRBJ1-1, with TRBD1 matching 8 bases. Germline CDR1 reads SQVTM; CDR2 reads ANQGSEA. The CDR3 spans 12 residues. The CDR3 DNA reads as TGCAGCGGAGGGACAGGAAACACTAAAGCTTTCCTT. Amino acid sequence: CSGGTGNTKAFL.

Regarding this clonotype: The junction shows a germline mismatch at one end, possibly a read error. J is TRBJ2-1 and V is TRBV11-3; possible D gene TRBD2, 7 bases. The CDR3 is made up of 16 amino acids. Germline-derived CDR1 and CDR2 are SGHNT and YENEEA. The CDR3 loop reads CASSLDHTGGRGERFF. Written as DNA, the CDR3 is TGTGCCAGCAGCTTAGATCACACGGGAGGCAGGGGTGAGCGGTTCTTC.

A remark on this clonotype: Likely a read error: the CDR3 ends without its conserved phenylalanine or tryptophan. This rearrangement joins TRBV4-2 to TRBJ1-6; 9 nucleotides match TRBD1. V was pared by 6 bases and J by 7 bases, with 10 bases of the junction left unmatched. Germline V gene sequence: CDR1 LGHNA, CDR2 YNFKEQ. CDR3 length equals 16 residues. The CDR3, as DNA: TGTGCCAGCAGTCCCTCGCGGGACAGGGTAAATTCACCCCTCCACTCT. Translation: CASSPSRDRVNSPLHS.

This clonotype was seen only a few times. V and J are TRBV29-1 and TRBJ2-5; D perhaps matches TRBD1 (6 bases). CDR3 length: 13 residues. The germline V gene encodes CDR1 SQVTM and CDR2 ANQGSEA. Here the CDR3 DNA reads TGCGGAGTGGCCGACAGGTTACACGAGACCCAGTACTTC. This gives the protein CGVADRLHETQYF. Complete variable domain (other parts from reference TRBV29-1 and TRBJ2-5): SAVISQKPSRDICQRGTSLTIQCQVDSQVTMMFWYRQQPGQSLTLIATANQGSEATYESGFVIDKFPISRPNLTFSTLTVSNMSPEDSSIYLCGVADRLHETQYFGPGTRLLVL.

With respect to this clonotype: This could be a read error, since a much larger clone is one nucleotide away. V and J are TRBV28 and TRBJ2-3, with no clear D. The germline V and J ends were trimmed by 7 bases and 2 bases, with 19 bases remaining between them. This CDR3 has 16 amino acids. Germline CDR1 and CDR2: MDHEN and SYDVKM. Here the CDR3 DNA reads TGTGCCAGCAACCCAACCCAATCTTCTCACACAGATACGCAGTATTTT. It is translated as CASNPTQSSHTDTQYF.

Of note for this clonotype: The junction does not match germline at one end; this may be a read error. The rearrangement links TRBV6-1 to TRBJ1-5, with D hard to call. The CDR3 has 18 residues. Germline CDR1 MNHNS, CDR2 SASEGT. As DNA, the CDR3 is TGTGCCGGCAGTGTAGCGGGGAGGGCTAAGGGTAGCAATCAGCCCCAGCATTTT. This sequence encodes CAGSVAGRAKGSNQPQHF.

The rearrangement joins TRBV19 to TRBJ1-5; unclear D gene. Trimming pared 8 bases from V and 5 bases from J, leaving 13 bases between. The CDR3 sequence is 13 residues long. Germline CDR1 reads LNHDA; CDR2 reads SQIVND (reference sequence). Here the CDR3 reads CASSASIDQPQHF. CDR3 nucleotide sequence: TGTGCCAGTTCCGCCAGCATTGATCAGCCCCAGCATTTT.